Below, 14 T cell receptor beta chains from the same sample are listed, as sequenced in a study of neurological immune-mediated disorders. TCRdb used MiXCR to reprocess the 5' RACE reads, holding one entry per CDR3 protein. The sample lists about 27,000 distinct CDR3 sequences, more than 20% occurring once. The sequenced sample consisted of PBMCs. The receptors shown here come from a woman aged 60-75 years in good health.

The chain carries TRBV27 and TRBJ2-3; maybe TRBD1 (5 bases). The CDR3 runs to 13 residues. Trimming left V 0 bases short and J 7 bases short, with 8 bases between. Germline values: CDR1 MNHEY, CDR2 SMNVEV (reference sequence). CDR3 coding DNA: TGTGCCAGCAGTTTATCAGGGGATAATACGCAGTATTTT. Translation gives CASSLSGDNTQYF.

This clonotype appeared many times. The chain links TRBV12-3 or TRBV12-4 to TRBJ2-4; the D is unclear. The V end lost 6 bases, the J end lost 1 base, and 13 bases lay between the germline ends. The CDR3 spans 15 residues. The CDR3 is CASRSDGGAKNIQYF. The DNA for the CDR3 is TGTGCCAGCAGGTCCGATGGTGGGGCCAAAAACATTCAGTACTTC.

V is TRBV24-1 and J is TRBJ2-1; 13 nucleotides align to TRBD2. The germline V gene has CDR1 KGHDR and CDR2 SFDVKD. J was trimmed by 9 bases and V by 6 bases; bases with no gene match: 7. The CDR3 is 15 residues long. This CDR3 reads CATSPGLAGLSEQFF. Written as DNA, the CDR3 is TGTGCCACCAGTCCGGGACTAGCGGGGTTATCTGAGCAGTTCTTC.

This clonotype is a singleton in its sample. The chain recombines TRBV30 with TRBJ2-4; unclear D gene. The CDR3 is 14 residues long. Germline CDR1 is GTSNPN and CDR2 is SVGIG (reference sequence). V shed 2 bases and J shed 7 bases, with 15 bases lying between them. The CDR3 sequence is CAWSSHRGWNIQYF. CDR3 coding DNA: TGTGCCTGGAGTTCCCACCGCGGTTGGAACATTCAGTACTTC.

In this sample, this clonotype turned up many times. The chain carries TRBV5-1 and TRBJ1-3; D possibly corresponds to TRBD1 (6 bases). V shed 4 bases and J shed 0 bases, with 8 bases lying between them. Germline V gene data show CDR1 as SGHRS and CDR2 as YFSETQ. This CDR3 is 14 amino acids long. The CDR3 loop is CASSDRTSGNTIYF. In DNA, the CDR3 is TGCGCCAGCAGCGACAGGACCTCTGGAAACACCATATATTTT.

This clonotype has ten or more counts. This rearrangement joins TRBV5-4 to TRBJ2-3, with a weak D call TRBD1 (6 bases). This CDR3 is built from 14 residues. Germline-derived CDR1 and CDR2 are SGHNT and YYREEE (reference sequence). The germline V and J ends were trimmed by 5 bases and 5 bases, with 15 bases remaining between them. The CDR3 is CASRGAGVKDTQYF. The CDR3 DNA reads as TGTGCCAGCAGGGGCGCAGGGGTTAAAGATACGCAGTATTTT.

This clonotype was picked up a small number of times. The chain is built from TRBV7-8 and TRBJ1-2; tentative D call: TRBD1 (6 bases). The CDR3 is 14 residues long. V lost 5 bases and J lost 0, with 10 bases in between. Germline V CDR1 and CDR2: SGHVS, FQNEAQ. The CDR3 DNA reads TGTGCCAGCAGCAAAGACAGGACTAACTATGGCTACACCTTC. Protein sequence: CASSKDRTNYGYTF.

The chain joins TRBV19 to TRBJ2-2; 10 nucleotides agree with TRBD1. The CDR3 spans 16 residues. The ends lost 3 bases at V and 2 bases at J; junction bases unmatched: 3. Looked up from germline, CDR1 is LNHDA and CDR2 is SQIVND (reference sequence). The CDR3 DNA reads as TGTGCCAGTAGTATGCGGACAGGGGGAAACACCGGGGAGCTGTTTTTT. Its translation is CASSMRTGGNTGELFF. Filled out from reference TRBV19 and TRBJ2-2, the complete variable domain reads DGGITQSPKYLFRKEGQNVTLSCEQNLNHDAMYWYRQDPGQGLRLIYYSQIVNDFQKGDIAEGYSVSREKKESFPLTVTSAQKNPTAFYLCASSMRTGGNTGELFFGEGSRLTVL.

The chain recombines TRBV3-1 with TRBJ1-1; D might be TRBD1 (5 bases). V was shortened by 6 bases and J by 4 bases, with 12 bases between the two germline ends. Germline CDR1 reads LGHDT; CDR2 reads YNNKEL (reference sequence). This CDR3 contains 13 residues. The CDR3 DNA follows: TGTGCCAGCAGTCCAGGGTCGGGCACTGAAGCTTTCTTT. Amino acid sequence: CASSPGSGTEAFF.

There are many counts of this clonotype. This rearrangement joins TRBV5-1 to TRBJ1-2; 8 positions agree with TRBD1. This CDR3 comprises 14 residues. After removal of 2 bases from V and 4 bases from J, the junction contained 4 bases not matched to a gene. Germline V CDR1 and CDR2: SGHRS, YFSETQ. The CDR3 is CASSLAGGVYGYTF. The DNA for the CDR3 is TGCGCCAGCAGCTTAGCAGGGGGCGTCTATGGCTACACCTTC.

This clonotype showed up many times. The chain links TRBV28 to TRBJ2-7; tentative D call: TRBD2 (7 bases). The V and J ends lost 2 bases and 2 bases respectively, with 13 bases between them. Looked up from germline, CDR1 is MDHEN and CDR2 is SYDVKM. The CDR3 covers 15 residues. In nucleotides, the CDR3 is TGTGCCAGCAGTTTAAGGGGGAGGGCCCCCTACGAGCAGTACTTC. It translates to CASSLRGRAPYEQYF.

This clonotype was counted many times. CDR3 protein: CSVDTAGPPLEQYF. In nucleotides, the CDR3 is TGCAGCGTAGATACAGCGGGGCCTCCTCTCGAGCAGTACTTC. This chain joins TRBV29-1 and TRBJ2-7; 7 nucleotides align to TRBD2. Germline loops: CDR1 SQVTM, CDR2 ANQGSEA. V shed 6 bases, J shed 6 bases, and the junction held 14 bases outside the gene matches. The CDR3 runs to 14 residues.

The chain uses TRBV27 and TRBJ1-5; D call uncertain. This CDR3 region has 11 residues. In germline, CDR1 is MNHEY, CDR2 SMNVEV (reference sequence). DNA for the CDR3: TGTGGGACCGGTAGCAATCAGCCCCAGCATTTT. Translated: CGTGSNQPQHF.

The sample holds many counts of this clonotype. The chain joins TRBV5-1 to TRBJ2-3; D may be TRBD2 (6 bases). This CDR3 region has 15 residues. In germline, CDR1 is SGHRS, CDR2 YFSETQ. V lost 2 bases to trimming and J lost 2 bases, with 12 bases between them. The CDR3 DNA reads TGCGCCAGCAGCTTCGTAGGAGGGGTCACAGATACGCAGTATTTT. Its translation is CASSFVGGVTDTQYF.